This T cell receptor beta chain was identified during a study of cytomegalovirus exposure and HLA in healthy donors. Study-wide context: Unique TCRs from HLA-typed donors, 70 million to 85 million of them, were held in an early data release. Findings and caveats of the study: Later work found that TCR association rates differed between HLA loci; DRB1 had the most and HLA-C the fewest. Most of the TCR beta V segments (in an earlier analysis) were productive either about 87% or about 30% of the time. The authors considered a cluster of highly shared sequence variants likely to be a sequencing artifact.

Primers: 60 Vbeta forward and 13 Jbeta reverse. The method was immunoSEQ multiplex PCR; TCRdb's version includes in-frame clones alone and lacks a portion of them. The table records 140,000 to 150,000 clones, 77% of them present only once. This clone was detected only a few times. Its antigen is unknown. J was trimmed by 4 bases and V by 5 bases; bases with no gene match: 4. The germline gives CDR1 SNHLY, CDR2 FYNNEI. This CDR3 comprises 14 residues. This sequence joins TRBV2 and TRBJ2-7, with 11 bases that match TRBD1. The sample taken for sequencing was PBMCs. The sequence was collected from a male donor in good health and CMV-seronegative. The CDR3 bases are TGTGCCAGCAGTCTGGACAGGGGGCGGTACGAGCAGTACTTC. Protein product: CASSLDRGRYEQYF.